This T cell receptor (beta chain) was captured by sequencing in a study of blood T cells in healthy people across ages. Then a second PCR, running roughly 7 to 11 cycles, was carried out with a sample-barcoded 5' primer and a J-beta primer mix. TCRdb reprocessed the 5' RACE reads via MiXCR and lists one record per CDR3 protein. The sample has roughly 800,000 distinct CDR3 sequences, 53% seen once. The V end was cut by 5 bases, the J end by 4 bases, with 15 bases between. Germline V gives CDR1 SEHNR, CDR2 FQNEAQ (reference sequence). The CDR3 consists of 15 residues. The sequence derives from a man at least 80 years old in good health. The sequencing sample was made of blood. This chain links TRBV7-9 with TRBJ2-1; D perhaps matches TRBD2 (5 bases). The CDR3 loop reads CASSPQDGKYNEQFF. In DNA form, the CDR3 reads TGTGCCAGCAGCCCCCAGGACGGGAAGTACAATGAGCAGTTCTTC.